Sequencing of this TCR beta chain was carried out in a study of Tregs in tolerant kidney transplant recipients. With respect to this clone: The antigen is not known. The read is 3 residues too short to cover the CDR3 end, so that end is filled in from the germline J gene.

The method was immunoSEQ multiplex PCR; TCRdb's version includes in-frame clones alone and lacks a portion of them. Seen in this sample are about 2,000 clones; the ten most common clones hold 15% to 20%. Recipient PBMCs carried a CFSE label and met irradiated graft donor PBMCs for over five days before FACS sorting. Trimming cost V 4 bases and J 6 bases; bases outside gene matches: 10. This CDR3 spans 15 amino acids. In germline, CDR1 is SEHNR, CDR2 FQNEAQ (reference sequence). Study-wide points: Some patients' samples used different primers over time, so nucleotide sequences weren't comparable. Tolerant patients' donor-specific Tregs expanded beyond overall Tregs, suggesting antigen-driven growth.

This chain uses TRBV7-9 with TRBJ2-3, with 7 bases identical to TRBD2. Material: CD4+ T cells from blood cultured with allogeneic cells, obtained before the transplant. The receptor was derived from a human patient who received a combined kidney and bone marrow transplant. The CDR3 spells CASSSMSGVGDTQYF. The sequenced part of the CDR3 DNA is TGTGCCAGCAGCTCCATGAGCGGGGTGGGGGATACG.